This T cell receptor beta chain was profiled in a study of blood T cell repertoires in COVID-19. For the study at large: Italy, Spain and the United States were the sources of the convalescent and acute COVID-19 samples. The analysed material was cDNA or gDNA that came from T cells, B-cell-depleted T cells, or PBMCs.

Original analysis: Quantification of nucleated cells was approximated via reference gene primer amplification. TCRdb's table, derived via immunoSEQ multiplex PCR, lists solely in-frame clones and lacks some. The V and J calls and clone size were taken over from that table, and D and trimming were inferred from the DNA. This table has 90,000 to 120,000 clones, 80% to 90% appearing once. Germline CDR1 SGHTA, CDR2 FQGNSA. The CDR3 loop spans 14 amino acids. Trimming removed 6 bases from V and 5 bases from J; junction bases left unmatched: 4. The chain has TRBV7-2 and TRBJ1-6, with TRBD1 identical over 7 bases. The sequencing sample was made of peripheral blood. The receptor was isolated from a man aged 40-49 years with active or convalescent COVID-19. The CDR3 here is CASRLGQDNSPLHF. The DNA of the CDR3 is TGTGCCAGCAGACTAGGACAGGATAATTCACCCCTCCACTTT.